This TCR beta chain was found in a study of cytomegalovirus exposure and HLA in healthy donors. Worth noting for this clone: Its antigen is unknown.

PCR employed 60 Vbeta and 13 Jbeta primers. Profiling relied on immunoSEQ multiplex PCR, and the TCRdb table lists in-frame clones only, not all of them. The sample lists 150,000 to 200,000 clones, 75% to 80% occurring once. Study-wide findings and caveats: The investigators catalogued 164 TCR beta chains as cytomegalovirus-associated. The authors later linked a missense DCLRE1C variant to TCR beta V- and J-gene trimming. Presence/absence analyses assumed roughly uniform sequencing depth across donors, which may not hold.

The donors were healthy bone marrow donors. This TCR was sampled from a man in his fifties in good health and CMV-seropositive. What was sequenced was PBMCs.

In nucleotides, the CDR3 is TGTGCCAGCAGCTTAGCCCACCCGGGGGAGCAGTTCTTC. This codes for CASSLAHPGEQFF. The gene calls are TRBV11-3 and TRBJ2-1; a possible D gene is TRBD2 (5 bases). Germline CDR1 reads SGHNT; CDR2 reads YENEEA. This CDR3 region has 13 residues. The V gene lost 1 base and the J gene lost 10 bases, with 11 bases spanning the gap.